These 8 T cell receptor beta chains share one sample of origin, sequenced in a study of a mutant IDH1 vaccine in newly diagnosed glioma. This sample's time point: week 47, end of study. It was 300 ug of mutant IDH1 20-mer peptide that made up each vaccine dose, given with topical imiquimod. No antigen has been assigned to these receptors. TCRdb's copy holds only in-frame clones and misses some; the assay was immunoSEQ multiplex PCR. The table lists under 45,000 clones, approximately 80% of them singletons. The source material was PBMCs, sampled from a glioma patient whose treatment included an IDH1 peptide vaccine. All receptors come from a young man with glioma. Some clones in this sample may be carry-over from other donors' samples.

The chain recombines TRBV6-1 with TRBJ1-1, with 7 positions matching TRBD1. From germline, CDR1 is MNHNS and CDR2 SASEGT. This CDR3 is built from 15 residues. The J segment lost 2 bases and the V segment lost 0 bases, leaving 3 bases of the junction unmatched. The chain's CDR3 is CASSEAGGYNTEAFF. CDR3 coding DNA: TGTGCCAGCAGTGAAGCAGGGGGCTACAACACTGAAGCTTTCTTT.

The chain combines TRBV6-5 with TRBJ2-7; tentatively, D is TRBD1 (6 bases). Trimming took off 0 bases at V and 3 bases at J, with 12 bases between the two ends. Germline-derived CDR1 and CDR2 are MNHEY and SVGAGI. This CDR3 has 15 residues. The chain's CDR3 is CASSYSDTGIYEQYF. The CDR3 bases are TGTGCCAGCAGTTACTCAGACACAGGGATCTACGAGCAGTACTTC.

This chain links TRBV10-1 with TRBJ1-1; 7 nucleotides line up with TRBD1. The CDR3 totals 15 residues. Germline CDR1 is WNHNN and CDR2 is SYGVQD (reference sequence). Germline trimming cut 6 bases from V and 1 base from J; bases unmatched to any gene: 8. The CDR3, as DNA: TGCGCCAGCAGATTTCTGGACAGGAGGAACACTGAAGCTTTCTTT. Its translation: CASRFLDRRNTEAFF.

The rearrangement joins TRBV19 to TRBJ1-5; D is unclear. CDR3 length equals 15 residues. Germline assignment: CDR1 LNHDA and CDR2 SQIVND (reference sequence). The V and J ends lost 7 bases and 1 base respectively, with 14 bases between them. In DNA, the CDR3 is TGTGCCAGTACTAACCTCCGGGCGAGCAATCAGCCCCAGCATTTT. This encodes CASTNLRASNQPQHF.

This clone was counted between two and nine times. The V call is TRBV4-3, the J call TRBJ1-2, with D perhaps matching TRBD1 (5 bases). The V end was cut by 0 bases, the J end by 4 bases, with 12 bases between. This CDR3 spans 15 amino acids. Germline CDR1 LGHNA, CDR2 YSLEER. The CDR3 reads CASSQELQVVYGYTF. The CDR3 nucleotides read TGCGCCAGCAGCCAAGAGTTACAGGTTGTCTATGGCTACACCTTC.

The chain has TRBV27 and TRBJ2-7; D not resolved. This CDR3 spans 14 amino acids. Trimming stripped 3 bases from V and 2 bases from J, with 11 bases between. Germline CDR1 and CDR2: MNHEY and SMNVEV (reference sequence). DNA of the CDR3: TGTGCCAGCAGTTTCTCGGCTCTAGCCTACGAGCAGTACTTC. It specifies CASSFSALAYEQYF.

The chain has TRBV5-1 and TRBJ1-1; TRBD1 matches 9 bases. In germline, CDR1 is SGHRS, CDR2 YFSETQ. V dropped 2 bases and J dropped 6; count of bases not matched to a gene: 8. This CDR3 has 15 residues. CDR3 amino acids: CASSFGGTGRSEAFF. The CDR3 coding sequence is TGCGCCAGCAGCTTCGGAGGGACAGGGAGGTCTGAAGCTTTCTTT.

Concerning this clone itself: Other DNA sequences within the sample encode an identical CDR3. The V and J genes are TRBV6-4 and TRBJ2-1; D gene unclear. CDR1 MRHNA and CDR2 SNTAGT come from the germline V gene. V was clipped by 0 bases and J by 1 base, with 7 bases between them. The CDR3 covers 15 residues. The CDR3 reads CASSDSSGSYNEQFF. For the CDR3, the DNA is TGTGCCAGCAGTGACTCGTCCGGTTCCTACAATGAGCAGTTCTTC.